Below, 23 T cell receptor beta chains from the same sample are listed, as sequenced in a study of blood T cells in healthy people across ages. Next came a second PCR, run for roughly 7 to 12 cycles, which used a sample-barcoded 5' primer along with a J-beta primer mix. TCRdb re-analysed the 5' RACE reads in MiXCR, keeping a single row per CDR3 protein. This sample yields 2 million or so distinct CDR3 sequences, of which roughly 52% are seen a single time; over 2% belongs to the top ten. Sequencing was carried out using blood. All receptors derive from a woman in her thirties or forties in good health.

This clonotype was counted between two and nine times. The gene calls are TRBV4-2 and TRBJ1-6, with D uncertain. The CDR3 loop spans 13 amino acids. V shed 9 bases and J shed 1 base, with 7 bases lying between them. In germline, CDR1 is LGHNA, CDR2 YNFKEQ. Here the CDR3 reads CARTRSYNSPLHF. The DNA of the CDR3 is TGTGCCAGAACCAGGTCCTATAATTCACCCCTCCACTTT.

This clonotype was seen more than once but under ten times. The chain uses TRBV7-9 and TRBJ1-6, with D uncertain. The CDR3 has 13 residues. Germline loops: CDR1 SEHNR, CDR2 FQNEAQ (reference sequence). V shed 2 bases and J shed 10 bases, with 9 bases lying between them. The DNA of the CDR3 is TGTGCCAGCAGCTTAAACGGGAAGTCACCCCTCCACTTT. It codes for CASSLNGKSPLHF.

V gene TRBV11-2 combines with J gene TRBJ2-1; 7 bases match TRBD1. There are 17 residues in the CDR3. Trimming took 1 base from V and 0 from J; bases not matched to a gene: 6. The germline V gene encodes CDR1 SGHAT and CDR2 FQNNGV. The CDR3 bases are TGTGCCAGCAGCTTAGTCCTTAGGGGGCACTCCTACAATGAGCAGTTCTTC. Residues: CASSLVLRGHSYNEQFF.

This rearrangement joins TRBV3-1 to TRBJ2-3; no definite D call. CDR3 length equals 16 residues. The germline CDR1 and CDR2 sequences are LGHDT and YNNKEL (reference sequence). The V end was cut by 6 bases, the J end by 1 base, with 17 bases between. The CDR3 nucleotides are TGTGCCAGCAGTCCCTCCGGCCTTACGGGCACAGATACGCAGTATTTT. It yields the protein CASSPSGLTGTDTQYF.

This clonotype was seen more than once but under ten times. This sequence joins TRBV3-1 and TRBJ1-4; 11 bases map to TRBD1. With 4 bases clipped from V and 6 bases from J, the junction kept 7 bases outside the gene matches. The CDR3 consists of 16 residues. CDR1 is LGHDT, CDR2 YNNKEL, per germline (reference sequence). CDR3 residues: CASSPDRGRKDEKLFF. CDR3 bases: TGTGCCAGCAGCCCGGACAGGGGGCGGAAAGATGAAAAACTGTTTTTT.

The table lists this clonotype with a few counts. The chain has TRBV28 and TRBJ2-5; a weak D match, TRBD2 (5 bases). CDR1 and CDR2 from the germline V gene are MDHEN and SYDVKM. Trimming shortened V by 3 bases and J by 5 bases, and 13 bases separated the two germline ends. This CDR3 region has 14 residues. In DNA form, the CDR3 reads TGTGCCAGCAGTTTGTTTACGGGATACGAGACCCAGTACTTC. As protein: CASSLFTGYETQYF.

CDR3 in amino acids: CATSDGLGVKVDNEQFF. In nucleotides, the CDR3 is TGTGCCACCAGTGATGGGTTGGGAGTAAAAGTCGACAATGAGCAGTTCTTC. J is TRBJ2-1 and V is TRBV24-1; maybe TRBD2 (5 bases). The CDR3 length is 17 residues. Germline lookup yields CDR1 KGHDR and CDR2 SFDVKD. Trimming cost V 3 bases and J 5 bases, with 19 bases left between them.

The V call is TRBV6-5, the J call TRBJ2-1; 10 bases fit TRBD1. Germline assignment: CDR1 MNHEY and CDR2 SVGAGI. V lost 5 bases to trimming and J lost 3 bases; unmatched junction nucleotides: 7. The CDR3 runs 16 residues. The DNA of the CDR3 is TGTGCCAGCAGTCCACGACAGGGGGCGAACTACAATGAGCAGTTCTTC. It yields the protein CASSPRQGANYNEQFF.

This clonotype was found a few times. V gene TRBV9 combines with J gene TRBJ2-5; TRBD1 matches at 7 bases. The J segment lost 2 bases and the V segment lost 4 bases, leaving 8 bases of the junction unmatched. The CDR3 extends over 15 amino acids. Per the germline V gene, CDR1 is SGDLS and CDR2 is YYNGEE. The CDR3 spells CASSRPGQRQETQYF. The CDR3 DNA follows: TGTGCCAGCAGCCGCCCGGGACAGCGACAAGAGACCCAGTACTTC.

The chain employs TRBV7-2 and TRBJ2-1; D possibly uses TRBD1 or TRBD2 (5 bases each). Germline V gives CDR1 SGHTA, CDR2 FQGNSA. The V and J ends lost 2 bases and 13 bases respectively, with 18 bases between them. CDR3 length: 14 residues. The CDR3 is CASSLQGFGETQFF. The CDR3, as DNA: TGTGCCAGCAGCTTACAGGGATTTGGGGAGACCCAGTTCTTC.

This clonotype was detected once. The V and J genes are TRBV27 and TRBJ1-5, with a weak D call TRBD1 (6 bases). Germline V gene data show CDR1 as MNHEY and CDR2 as SMNVEV (reference sequence). CDR3 length: 14 residues. With 4 bases removed from V and 4 bases from J, the gap between germline ends came to 11 bases. The CDR3 is CASSSRGKNQPQHF. CDR3 nucleotides: TGTGCCAGCAGTTCCAGGGGAAAGAATCAGCCCCAGCATTTT.

The gene calls are TRBV14 and TRBJ2-1, with D tentatively TRBD1 (6 bases). This CDR3 contains 12 residues. V was pared by 5 bases and J by 10 bases, with 12 bases between. The germline CDR1 and CDR2 sequences are SGHDN and FVKESK. The CDR3 protein is CASSDRSREQFF. CDR3 DNA sequence: TGTGCCAGCAGCGACAGGTCTCGGGAGCAGTTCTTC. Based on the CDR3 plus reference TRBV14 and TRBJ2-1, the full variable domain is EAGVTQFPSHSVIEKGQTVTLRCDPISGHDNLYWYRRVMGKEIKFLLHFVKESKQDESGMPNNRFLAERTGGTYSTLKVQPAELEDSGVYFCASSDRSREQFFGPGTRLTVL.

The chain's CDR3 is CASSYSTGISYGYTF. CDR3 DNA: TGTGCCAGCAGTTACTCGACAGGGATCAGCTATGGCTACACCTTC. The chain recombines TRBV6-2 or TRBV6-3 with TRBJ1-2, with 7 bases fitting TRBD1. Germline V lookup: CDR1 MNHEY, CDR2 SVGEGT. The CDR3 has 15 residues. The V and J ends lost 0 bases and 4 bases, in that order; junction bases with no gene match: 5.

V and J are TRBV7-2 and TRBJ2-3; perhaps TRBD2 as D (6 bases). V was shortened by 0 bases and J by 2 bases, with 12 bases between the two germline ends. CDR1 and CDR2 (germline): SGHTA, FQGNSA. CDR3 size: 16 residues. CDR3 region: CASSLASGDTTDTQYF. The CDR3 DNA follows: TGTGCCAGCAGCTTAGCTAGCGGCGACACCACAGATACGCAGTATTTT.

J is TRBJ2-5 and V is TRBV2; maybe TRBD1 (5 bases). In germline, CDR1 is SNHLY, CDR2 FYNNEI. This CDR3 spans 13 amino acids. V was clipped by 7 bases and J by 3 bases, with 12 bases between them. The CDR3 DNA follows: TGTGCCAGCAACGGTGGCAGGGAAGAGACCCAGTACTTC. This translates into CASNGGREETQYF.

Concerning this clonotype: At one end, the junction sequence differs from germline, possibly due to a read error. The gene calls are TRBV20-1 and TRBJ2-1; 13 nucleotides align to TRBD2. The CDR3 length is 16 residues. Germline CDR1 reads DFQATT; CDR2 reads SNEGSKA (reference sequence). The chain's CDR3 is CSAVTSGGASCNEQFF. The CDR3 DNA reads TGCAGTGCCGTTACTAGCGGGGGGGCCTCCTGCAATGAGCAGTTCTTC.

The genes are TRBV7-9 and TRBJ1-2; no firm D call. In germline, CDR1 is SEHNR, CDR2 FQNEAQ (reference sequence). V lost 0 bases to trimming and J lost 6 bases, with 17 bases between them. CDR3 length: 16 amino acids. In nucleotides, the CDR3 is TGTGCCAGCAGCTTAGCATTTCGGGCCGCTGCCGATGGCTACACCTTC. Protein product: CASSLAFRAAADGYTF. Variable domain in full (rest from reference TRBV7-9 and TRBJ1-2): DTGVSQNPRHKITKRGQNVTFRCDPISEHNRLYWYRQTLGQGPEFLTYFQNEAQLEKSRLLSDRFSAERPKGSFSTLEIQRTEQGDSAMYLCASSLAFRAAADGYTFGSGTRLTVV.

This chain uses TRBV2 with TRBJ2-7, with no clear D. Germline CDR1 SNHLY, CDR2 FYNNEI. V was trimmed by 2 bases and J by 7 bases, leaving 24 bases between them. The CDR3 length is 17 residues. In DNA, the CDR3 is TGTGCCAGCAGTGAACTGGTAGGGCAGGTCTTTTTGAGGGAGCAGTACTTC. It specifies CASSELVGQVFLREQYF. The full variable domain, its missing parts supplied by reference TRBV2 and TRBJ2-7, is EPEVTQTPSHQVTQMGQEVILRCVPISNHLYFYWYRQILGQKVEFLVSFYNNEISEKSEIFDDQFSVERPDGSNFTLKIRSTKLEDSAMYFCASSELVGQVFLREQYFGPGTRLTVT.

About this clonotype: At one of its ends the junction is not consistent with the germline gene, which may arise from a read error. The V gene is TRBV7-2, the J gene TRBJ2-3; 7 nucleotides agree with TRBD1. The CDR3 runs to 16 residues. Germline values: CDR1 SGHTA, CDR2 FQGNSA. The CDR3 region has the DNA TGTGCCAGCAGCCTATTAGGGGACAGCGTCACAGATACGCCGTATTTT. Its protein is CASSLLGDSVTDTPYF.

This clonotype appeared a few times. The chain carries TRBV10-3 and TRBJ2-5, with 12 bases matching TRBD2. The junction had 6 bases not matched to a gene; V was cut back by 3 bases and J by 4 bases. From germline, CDR1 is ENHRY and CDR2 SYGVKD. CDR3 length equals 16 residues. CDR3 DNA: TGTGCCATCAGTGATCCTAGCGGGGGGGCCATAGAGACCCAGTACTTC. Protein: CAISDPSGGAIETQYF.

Ten or more counts support this clonotype. Being one base from a much bigger clone, this may be a read error. V usage is TRBV29-1 and J usage is TRBJ2-1; 9 positions agree with TRBD1. V shed 6 bases, J shed 9 bases, and the junction held 6 bases outside the gene matches. Germline CDR1 SQVTM, CDR2 ANQGSEA. The CDR3 totals 12 residues. The CDR3 region is CSVGTGTGEQFF. The CDR3 region has the DNA TGCAGCGTCGGGACAGGGACCGGTGAGCAGTTCTTC.

Regarding this clonotype: One end of the junction varies from germline; a read error may be responsible. The chain recombines TRBV25-1 with TRBJ2-3; 9 bases map to TRBD2. There are 18 residues in the CDR3. The germline V gene has CDR1 MGHDK and CDR2 SYGVNS. The CDR3 sequence is CASGHPLPGLASTGTQYF. The CDR3 region has the DNA TGTGCCAGCGGTCACCCTTTACCGGGACTAGCAAGCACAGGTACGCAGTATTTT.

CDR3 sequence (DNA): TGCAGTGCTAGAGACAGCGGGACATATTCCTACAATGAGCAGTTCTTC. As protein: CSARDSGTYSYNEQFF. The chain combines TRBV20-1 with TRBJ2-1; TRBD2 might be the D (7 bases). The V gene lost 0 bases and the J gene lost 1 base, with 13 bases spanning the gap. Germline CDR1 reads DFQATT; CDR2 reads SNEGSKA (reference sequence). The length of the CDR3 is 16 residues.